The clone carrying this TCR beta chain was seen a few times. Its antigen is currently unknown. TCRdb fed the RT-PCR reads into MiXCR, producing one record per CDR3 protein. This table holds about 480,000 distinct CDR3 sequences, approximately 24% found once. The sample belongs to a study of response to subunit inactivated influenza vaccine. Study results and caveats: There was a suggestion from the authors that each seasonal influenza vaccination recruits few new T cells.

The material sequenced was CD4+ T cells sorted from PBMCs, taken 4 to 6 days after vaccination. The clonotype comes from a middle-aged man who received an inactivated influenza vaccine.

This CDR3 is CASSSGAPDTYEQYF. The DNA for the CDR3 is TGTGCCAGCAGTTCCGGAGCGCCGGACACCTACGAGCAGTACTTC. V is TRBV12-3 or TRBV12-4 and J is TRBJ2-7; TRBD1 might be the D (5 bases). The CDR3 loop spans 15 amino acids. V was cut by 4 bases and J by 2 bases, with 15 bases left in between.